The 29 T cell receptor beta chains in this list originate from one sample, sequenced in a study of T-cell memory formation after mild COVID-19. TCRdb itself ran the 5' RACE reads through MiXCR, one entry per CDR3 protein. The sample has 300,000 to 400,000 distinct CDR3 sequences, roughly 14% seen once; the top ten hold approximately 20%. The source material was PBMCs or a T cell subset sorted from them (not recorded which). The source of these receptors is a man between 18 and 29 years old who had mild COVID-19 (a few samples of this study predate the infection). Cell type and time point are not known.

The rearrangement links TRBV12-3 or TRBV12-4 to TRBJ2-2, with D possibly being TRBD1 or TRBD2 (6 bases each). V lost 6 bases to trimming and J lost 3 bases, with 11 bases between them. The CDR3 consists of 14 residues. The CDR3 region has the DNA TGTGCCAGCAGAGGGGGGCGATACACCGGGGAGCTGTTTTTT. Its translation: CASRGGRYTGELFF.

The V and J genes are TRBV4-1 and TRBJ1-1; D not resolved. V was shortened by 0 bases and J by 8 bases, with 13 bases between the two germline ends. CDR3 length: 14 amino acids. Germline V CDR1 and CDR2: MGHRA, YSYEKL. The CDR3 loop is CASSQDPKRSEAFF. DNA of the CDR3: TGCGCCAGCAGCCAAGATCCCAAAAGGTCCGAAGCTTTCTTT.

The chain uses TRBV2 and TRBJ2-7; D may be TRBD1 (6 bases). The CDR3 consists of 14 residues. V lost 6 bases, J lost 3 bases, and 15 bases lay in between. The germline V gene has CDR1 SNHLY and CDR2 FYNNEI. The CDR3 loop reads CASSPGTNIYEQYV. The CDR3 DNA follows: TGTGCCAGCAGCCCCGGGACAAACATCTACGAGCAGTACGTC.

This clonotype was observed a handful of times. V is TRBV28 and J is TRBJ2-7, with TRBD1 identical over 11 bases. J lost 6 bases, V lost 4 bases, and 2 bases had no gene match. The CDR3 totals 13 residues. CDR1 is MDHEN, CDR2 SYDVKM, per germline. The CDR3 reads CASSSGQGVEQYV. For the CDR3, the DNA is TGTGCCAGCAGTTCGGGACAGGGGGTCGAGCAGTACGTC.

The chain has TRBV4-3 and TRBJ2-1; unclear D gene. This CDR3 spans 14 amino acids. CDR1 and CDR2 from the germline V gene are LGHNA and YSLEER. Trimming left V 0 bases short and J 6 bases short, with 9 bases between. Here the CDR3 reads CASSQEIRINEQFF. In DNA form, the CDR3 reads TGCGCCAGCAGCCAAGAGATTAGGATCAATGAGCAGTTCTTC.

This chain joins TRBV5-1 and TRBJ1-1, with D unresolved. V lost 0 bases and J 10 bases, leaving 7 bases between the germline ends. There are 11 residues in the CDR3. Germline loops: CDR1 SGHRS, CDR2 YFSETQ. CDR3 in amino acids: CASSLDGRAFF. In nucleotides, the CDR3 is TGCGCCAGCAGCTTGGATGGTAGAGCTTTCTTT. Supplemented by reference TRBV5-1 and TRBJ1-1, the full variable domain reads KAGVTQTPRYLIKTRGQQVTLSCSPISGHRSVSWYQQTPGQGLQFLFEYFSETQRNKGNFPGRFSGRQFSNSRSEMNVSTLELGDSALYLCASSLDGRAFFGQGTRLTVV.

V usage is TRBV6-2 or TRBV6-3 and J usage is TRBJ1-1; perhaps TRBD1 as D (5 bases). CDR1 MNHEY and CDR2 SVGEGT come from the germline V gene. V lost 6 bases and J lost 0, with 11 bases in between. This CDR3 is built from 14 residues. The CDR3 region has the DNA TGTGCCAGCAGGAGACAGTCTTTGAACACTGAAGCTTTCTTT. It is translated as CASRRQSLNTEAFF.

This clonotype was observed a few times. The chain employs TRBV20-1 and TRBJ2-1; D possibly matches TRBD1 or TRBD2 (5 bases each). CDR3 size: 14 residues. Trimming pared 5 bases from V and 4 bases from J, leaving 15 bases between. Per germline, CDR1 DFQATT and CDR2 SNEGSKA (reference sequence). Here the CDR3 reads CSAGRGPIYNEQFF. Here the CDR3 DNA reads TGCAGTGCTGGACGGGGCCCTATTTACAATGAGCAGTTCTTC.

This clonotype was counted a few times. This sequence joins TRBV3-1 and TRBJ2-2; D unclear. Germline V lookup: CDR1 LGHDT, CDR2 YNNKEL (reference sequence). The length of the CDR3 is 12 residues. Trimming left V 8 bases short and J 6 bases short, with 10 bases between. CDR3 in amino acids: CASGFMAGELFF. CDR3 DNA: TGTGCCAGCGGGTTTATGGCCGGGGAGCTGTTTTTT.

The chain has TRBV5-1 and TRBJ2-7; D perhaps matches TRBD1 (6 bases). The germline V gene encodes CDR1 SGHRS and CDR2 YFSETQ. V lost 0 bases, J lost 0 bases, and 10 bases lay in between. The CDR3 is 15 amino acids. This chain's CDR3 is CASSLGTGYSYEQYV. The CDR3 region has the DNA TGCGCCAGCAGCTTGGGAACAGGGTACTCCTACGAGCAGTACGTC.

The rearrangement joins TRBV3-1 to TRBJ1-4; maybe TRBD1 (5 bases). The CDR3 length is 14 residues. With 1 base removed from V and 7 bases from J, the gap between germline ends came to 10 bases. The germline V gene has CDR1 LGHDT and CDR2 YNNKEL (reference sequence). The CDR3 loop is CASSQGRVLEKLFF. DNA of the CDR3: TGTGCCAGCAGCCAAGGCAGGGTACTTGAAAAACTGTTTTTT.

The V gene is TRBV7-9, the J gene TRBJ2-5; 9 bases align to TRBD1. Per germline, CDR1 SEHNR and CDR2 FQNEAQ (reference sequence). The CDR3 covers 16 residues. V lost 4 bases to trimming and J lost 0 bases; unmatched junction nucleotides: 6. The CDR3 here is CASSSYRDRDQETQYF. The CDR3 DNA sequence: TGTGCCAGCAGCTCCTACCGGGACAGGGACCAAGAGACCCAGTACTTC.

This clonotype was observed many times. The rearrangement links TRBV13 to TRBJ1-2; D might be TRBD1 (5 bases). Germline-derived CDR1 and CDR2 are PRHDT and FYEKMQ (reference sequence). Trimming cost V 0 bases and J 4 bases, with 9 bases left between them. This CDR3 has 14 amino acids. The CDR3 coding sequence is TGTGCCAGCAGCTTAGGGGGGGGTGGCTATGGCTACACCTTC. Amino acid sequence: CASSLGGGGYGYTF.

V gene TRBV4-1 combines with J gene TRBJ2-5, with D unresolved. V was shortened by 1 base and J by 1 base, with 7 bases between the two germline ends. This CDR3 has 14 residues. CDR1 and CDR2 (germline): MGHRA, YSYEKL. The CDR3 sequence is CASSQGPVQETQYF. The CDR3 DNA follows: TGCGCCAGCAGCCAAGGCCCAGTCCAAGAGACCCAGTACTTC.

There are many counts of this clonotype. The chain recombines TRBV5-1 with TRBJ2-7, with D possibly matching TRBD1 (6 bases). Germline V gives CDR1 SGHRS, CDR2 YFSETQ. The CDR3 contains 15 residues. Trimming shortened V by 4 bases and J by 0 bases, and 14 bases separated the two germline ends. CDR3 DNA sequence: TGCGCCAGCAGCCCCCGGGACACGAACTCCTACGAGCAGTACTTC. Translation: CASSPRDTNSYEQYF.

This chain joins TRBV11-2 and TRBJ1-4; 7 bases are shared with TRBD1. Germline V CDR1 and CDR2: SGHAT, FQNNGV. The V gene end was trimmed by 6 bases and the J gene end by 5 bases; junction bases not matched to a gene: 9. CDR3 length equals 15 residues. In DNA, the CDR3 is TGTGCCAGCAGGCGACCGGGACAGAAAAATGAAAAACTGTTTTTT. It specifies CASRRPGQKNEKLFF.

This clonotype was detected many times. V is TRBV12-3 or TRBV12-4 and J is TRBJ1-5; D is ambiguous. The CDR3 is 12 residues long. Between the trimmed V and J ends, which lost 7 bases and 5 bases, there was a span of 9 bases. CDR3 sequence reads: CASTREDQPQHF. The CDR3 region has the DNA TGTGCCAGCACTCGGGAAGATCAGCCCCAGCATTTT.

In nucleotides, the CDR3 is TGTGCCAGCAGCTTAGACACGACACAAGCTTTCTTT. Amino acid sequence: CASSLDTTQAFF. This rearrangement joins TRBV11-2 to TRBJ1-1, with unresolved D. The germline V and J ends were trimmed by 0 bases and 9 bases, with 8 bases remaining between them. The CDR3 covers 12 residues. CDR1 SGHAT and CDR2 FQNNGV come from the germline V gene.

The chain couples TRBV4-3 to TRBJ2-7; TRBD2 matches at 7 bases. V shed 0 bases, J shed 9 bases, and the junction held 5 bases outside the gene matches. This CDR3 is 13 amino acids long. Germline lookup yields CDR1 LGHNA and CDR2 YSLEER. The CDR3 coding sequence is TGCGCCAGCAGCCAAGAAGTAACTAGCGCGCAGTACTTC. Translating it yields CASSQEVTSAQYF.

The J gene is TRBJ2-7, the V gene TRBV27, with D uncertain. V dropped 4 bases and J dropped 0 bases, with 10 bases sitting between them. The V gene's germline CDR1 is MNHEY and CDR2 SMNVEV (reference sequence). The CDR3 is 14 residues long. The CDR3 nucleotides are TGTGCCAGCAGTTGGCGGCCCAACTCCTACGAGCAGTACTTC. Translating gives CASSWRPNSYEQYF.

Ten or more counts support this clonotype. The chain carries TRBV15 and TRBJ2-7; no clear D. CDR1 is LNHNV and CDR2 is YYDKDF in the germline V gene (reference sequence). The CDR3 has 13 amino acids. Trimming took 5 bases from V and 0 from J, leaving 8 bases between them. The CDR3 DNA reads TGTGCCACCAGCTTGTCAGTCTCCTACGAGCAGTACTTC. This gives the protein CATSLSVSYEQYF.

This sequence joins TRBV20-1 and TRBJ2-5, with D uncertain. CDR1 DFQATT and CDR2 SNEGSKA come from the germline V gene (reference sequence). This CDR3 has 13 amino acids. Trimming shortened V by 0 bases and J by 3 bases, and 8 bases separated the two germline ends. The CDR3 protein is CSARDRQEETQYF. CDR3 bases: TGCAGTGCTAGAGATCGTCAAGAAGAGACCCAGTACTTC.

The CDR3 coding sequence is TGCGCCAGCAGCTTGGCAGGGAAGTCGGCAGATACGCAGTATTTT. Its protein product is CASSLAGKSADTQYF. The gene calls are TRBV5-1 and TRBJ2-3; D perhaps matches TRBD1 (5 bases). CDR1 is SGHRS, CDR2 YFSETQ, per germline. The CDR3 totals 15 residues. Trimming cost V 0 bases and J 4 bases, with 12 bases left between them.

This clonotype turned up a few times. The V and J genes are TRBV29-1 and TRBJ1-1; a weak D match, TRBD1 (6 bases). The germline CDR1 and CDR2 sequences are SQVTM and ANQGSEA. The CDR3 sequence is 10 residues long. V was clipped by 7 bases and J by 9 bases, with 12 bases between them. CDR3 sequence reads: CSARTEKAFF. The CDR3, as DNA: TGCAGCGCCAGGACAGAGAAAGCTTTCTTT.

This clonotype was counted only a few times. V and J are TRBV7-2 and TRBJ2-5, with D possibly being TRBD1 (6 bases). V was trimmed by 1 base and J by 1 base, leaving 10 bases between them. The CDR3 consists of 15 residues. The germline V gene encodes CDR1 SGHTA and CDR2 FQGNSA. In DNA form, the CDR3 reads TGTGCCAGCAGCTTAGGGGGGCCTACCCAAGAGACCCAGTACTTC. Translating it yields CASSLGGPTQETQYF.

The V gene is TRBV25-1, the J gene TRBJ2-7; D remains ambiguous. CDR1 and CDR2 (germline): MGHDK, SYGVNS. This CDR3 is 13 amino acids long. Trimming cost V 5 bases and J 5 bases, with 13 bases left between them. Written as DNA, the CDR3 is TGTGCCAGCAGTACTCCGGCCGCTCACGAGCAGTACTTC. Its translation is CASSTPAAHEQYF.

CDR3 sequence reads: CASGLTGAGGAQHF. CDR3 nucleotides: TGTGCTAGTGGCCTTACAGGGGCCGGTGGGGCCCAGCATTTT. The chain couples TRBV12-5 to TRBJ1-5; 7 bases are shared with TRBD1. Germline CDR1 reads LGHNT; CDR2 reads FRNRAP. V shed 6 bases and J 11 bases; nucleotides not matched to a gene: 13. The CDR3 covers 14 residues.

This clonotype was found many times. The chain uses TRBV7-2 and TRBJ1-1, with 7 bases aligning to TRBD1. CDR3 length: 14 amino acids. Germline CDR1 SGHTA, CDR2 FQGNSA. V lost 4 bases to trimming and J lost 5 bases; unmatched junction nucleotides: 7. CDR3 DNA: TGTGCCAGCAGCTCCATAGGGGGCCGGACTGAAGCTTTCTTT. The encoded protein is CASSSIGGRTEAFF.

This clonotype was seen repeatedly, ten times or more. The chain recombines TRBV7-2 with TRBJ1-5; D not certain. The CDR3 length is 14 residues. Trimming removed 4 bases at V and 0 bases at J, with 7 bases between. CDR1 is SGHTA, CDR2 FQGNSA, per germline. The CDR3: CASSSYNSNQPQHF. The CDR3 DNA sequence: TGTGCCAGCAGCTCTTACAATAGCAATCAGCCCCAGCATTTT.